This T cell receptor beta chain emerged from a study of response to subunit inactivated influenza vaccine. Study-wide findings and caveats: Authors suggested each seasonal influenza vaccination recruits few new T cells.

CDR3 length: 15 amino acids. J lost 5 bases, V lost 6 bases, and 5 bases had no gene match. Germline V gene data show CDR1 as SGHAT and CDR2 as FQNNGV. In TCRdb, the RT-PCR reads were re-called with MiXCR into one record per CDR3 protein. The repertoire holds fewer than 550,000 distinct CDR3 sequences, with around 25% as singletons. With regard to this clonotype: Its antigen is currently unknown.

The sequence was collected from a man aged 50 or older who received an inactivated influenza vaccine. This material consisted of CD4+ T cells sorted from PBMCs, taken more than 4 days after vaccination. The rearrangement joins TRBV11-2 to TRBJ2-2; 11 bases fit TRBD2. CDR3 protein: CASSFSGGVTGELFF. The CDR3 region has the DNA TGTGCCAGCAGTTTTAGCGGGGGGGTTACCGGGGAGCTGTTTTTT.